This T cell receptor beta chain was recovered during a study of T cell responses to AZD1222 COVID-19 vaccine. The table came from immunoSEQ multiplex PCR; TCRdb's copy has only in-frame clones and leaves some out. This table holds 120,000 to 150,000 clones, more than 75% found once. About this clone itself: As yet, its antigen is unknown.

Study findings and constraints: Unmutated variant regions reportedly attract nearly half of all spike-specific TCRs. Among the donors, most were white British and more were female, and clonal diversity was possibly underestimated.

In germline, CDR1 is SGHTA, CDR2 FQGNSA. Trimming removed 5 bases from V and 6 bases from J, with 7 bases in between. There are 11 residues in the CDR3. The V gene is TRBV7-2, the J gene TRBJ1-1; D is unclear. The material was peripheral blood, obtained 28 days after the second AZD1222 dose. The TCR was taken from an adult who received the AZD1222 COVID-19 vaccine. The chain's CDR3 is CASSAFSEAFF. CDR3 DNA sequence: TGTGCCAGCAGCGCCTTTTCTGAAGCTTTCTTT.